These 8 T cell receptor beta chains were all obtained from the same sample, sequenced in a study of blood T cells in healthy people across ages. Primed by a sample-barcoded 5' primer and a J-beta primer mix, a second PCR proceeded for about 6 to 11 cycles. TCRdb re-called the 5' RACE reads with MiXCR, one entry per CDR3 protein. The table lists 1,500,000 or so distinct CDR3 sequences, 35% to 45% of them singletons. Sequencing was performed on blood. All receptors come from a woman between 18 and 29 years old in good health.

The J gene is TRBJ2-2, the V gene TRBV4-1; the match to TRBD1 covers 7 bases. Germline V gene lookup returns CDR1 MGHRA and CDR2 YSYEKL. The CDR3 is 15 amino acids. V was pared by 3 bases and J by 5 bases, with 6 bases of the junction left unmatched. CDR3 bases: TGCGCCAGCAGCCACGACAGGGTTAGAACCGGGGAGCTGTTTTTT. As protein: CASSHDRVRTGELFF.

This clonotype was seen a few times. The V gene is TRBV25-1, the J gene TRBJ1-1; the D gene is possibly TRBD1 (5 bases). Looked up from germline, CDR1 is MGHDK and CDR2 is SYGVNS. Deletions cut 6 bases from V and 6 bases from J, with 17 bases between. The CDR3 extends over 14 amino acids. The CDR3 loop is CASRRGGEVSEAFF. The CDR3 coding sequence is TGTGCCAGCAGAAGAGGAGGGGAGGTATCTGAAGCTTTCTTT.

In the case of this clonotype: Sequence at one end of the junction differs from germline and may be a read error. The chain carries TRBV4-1 and TRBJ1-1; possible D gene TRBD1, 5 bases. Germline CDR1 is MGHRA and CDR2 is YSYEKL. The CDR3 runs to 15 residues. Here the CDR3 reads CAGSQPGLWNTEAFF. The CDR3, as DNA: TGCGCCGGCAGCCAACCGGGACTCTGGAACACTGAAGCTTTCTTT.

This clonotype was observed a few times. The chain recombines TRBV4-2 with TRBJ2-1; D unresolved. The CDR3 has 12 amino acids. The V gene lost 1 base and the J gene lost 10 bases, with 8 bases spanning the gap. Germline-derived CDR1 and CDR2 are LGHNA and YNFKEQ. CDR3 loop: CASSQVGYEQFF. The DNA for the CDR3 is TGTGCCAGCAGCCAAGTTGGGTACGAGCAGTTCTTC.

The chain links TRBV6-5 to TRBJ2-7, with D perhaps TRBD1 (5 bases). The CDR3 consists of 14 residues. Per the germline V gene, CDR1 is MNHEY and CDR2 is SVGAGI. Trimming left V 6 bases short and J 2 bases short, with 14 bases between. The CDR3 loop is CASSRLGRAYEQYF. DNA of the CDR3: TGTGCCAGCAGCCGCCTCGGCAGGGCCTACGAGCAGTACTTC.

The J gene is TRBJ1-2, the V gene TRBV6-2 or TRBV6-3, with D maybe TRBD1 (5 bases). Trimming pared 6 bases from V and 2 bases from J, leaving 19 bases between. This CDR3 has 16 residues. CDR1 and CDR2 (germline): MNHEY, SVGEGT. CDR3 region: CASSLSRDGANYGYTF. CDR3 DNA sequence: TGTGCCAGCAGCCTTTCCCGGGACGGGGCAAACTATGGCTACACCTTC.

The V and J genes are TRBV13 and TRBJ1-1, with a possible D match to TRBD1 (5 bases). The CDR3 is 14 amino acids. CDR1 and CDR2 from the germline V gene are PRHDT and FYEKMQ (reference sequence). V was clipped by 5 bases and J by 3 bases, with 13 bases between them. The CDR3 region is CASSPQVSYTEAFF. Written as DNA, the CDR3 is TGTGCCAGCAGCCCACAGGTCTCTTACACTGAAGCTTTCTTT.

The chain has TRBV4-1 and TRBJ2-1; D not certain. Germline CDR1 and CDR2: MGHRA and YSYEKL. V was pared by 0 bases and J by 5 bases, with 20 bases between. This CDR3 is 18 amino acids long. The CDR3 nucleotides read TGCGCCAGCAGCCAAGATCCCTCCCGGGTCAGGCTGCACAATGAGCAGTTCTTC. As protein: CASSQDPSRVRLHNEQFF.